Included here is one T cell receptor beta chain sequence, with context. Its antigen is unidentified. This sample's RNA came from whole unsorted tissue. The normal lung tissue was taken more than 3 cm from the tumor edge. Donors were chemotherapy-naive, newly diagnosed lung cancer surgical patients in China, August–November 2014. A modified ARM-PCR protocol with three rounds of nested PCR amplified TCRbeta. TCRdb called the multiplex PCR reads again in MiXCR, with one record for every CDR3 protein. The top ten clones hold around 30% of a sample with almost 75,000 distinct CDR3 sequences, roughly 75% of them seen once. The V segment lost 4 bases and the J segment 5 bases; nucleotides outside the gene matches: 18. Germline-derived CDR1 and CDR2 are MDHEN and SYDVKM. The length of the CDR3 is 18 residues. This sample stems from a study of tumor and adjacent non-tumor tissue in lung cancer. The study, taken as a whole, reports: Patients with more diverse tumor TCRs had worse survival. Top 100 clones took a larger repertoire share in normal lung.

The receptor's source is a woman between 45 and 65 years old with non-small cell lung cancer. Input material: distant non-tumor lung tissue. The rearrangement uses TRBV28 and TRBJ2-5, with TRBD1 identical over 8 bases. The CDR3 sequence: CASSSFLPGDRPWETQYF. The CDR3 DNA is TGTGCCAGCAGTTCCTTTCTACCAGGGGACAGGCCTTGGGAGACCCAGTACTTC.